These 15 T cell receptor beta chains share one sample of origin, sequenced in a study of cytomegalovirus exposure and HLA in healthy donors. The PCR had 60 Vbeta and 13 Jbeta primers. Method: immunoSEQ multiplex PCR; TCRdb's copy keeps in-frame clones and lacks some. The table includes around 70,000 clones, less than 80% detected once. Specimen: PBMCs. The receptors were gathered from a woman aged 40-49 years in good health and CMV-seropositive.

V is TRBV29-1 and J is TRBJ2-7, with TRBD2 identical over 7 bases. With the DNA end fitting TRBJ2-1 better, the J assignment may be wrong. Germline V gene lookup returns CDR1 SQVTM and CDR2 ANQGSEA. The CDR3 runs to 12 residues. Here the CDR3 reads CSVGGSWDEQFF. The CDR3 DNA reads as TGCAGCGTTGGCGGGAGTTGGGATGAGCAGTTCTTC.

The rearrangement uses TRBV18 and TRBJ1-2; TRBD1 matches 7 bases. There are 13 residues in the CDR3. The germline gives CDR1 KGHSH, CDR2 LQKENI. The V segment lost 2 bases and the J segment 4 bases; nucleotides outside the gene matches: 1. The CDR3 bases are TGTGCCAGCTCACCATCAGGGGGCTATGGCTACACCTTC. This sequence encodes CASSPSGGYGYTF.

V gene TRBV5-1 combines with J gene TRBJ1-3, with D possibly TRBD1 on 6 matching bases. The V gene's germline CDR1 is SGHRS and CDR2 YFSETQ. The CDR3 runs 14 residues. The V and J ends lost 4 bases and 0 bases respectively, with 8 bases between them. The CDR3 sequence: CASSRTDSGNTIYF. The DNA of the CDR3 is TGCGCCAGCAGCAGGACAGACTCTGGAAACACCATATATTTT.

V usage is TRBV16 and J usage is TRBJ1-1; D unresolved. Deletions cut 2 bases from V and 3 bases from J, with 7 bases between. This CDR3 has 13 amino acids. The germline V gene encodes CDR1 KGHSY and CDR2 FQNENV. The CDR3 coding sequence is TGTGCCAGCAGCCAAGTACGGGACACTGAAGCTTTCTTT. This gives the protein CASSQVRDTEAFF.

This sequence joins TRBV5-1 and TRBJ2-7, with 8 bases fitting TRBD2. V lost 1 base, J lost 2 bases, and 8 bases stayed unmatched. Germline CDR1 reads SGHRS; CDR2 reads YFSETQ. The CDR3 spans 16 residues. The DNA for the CDR3 is TGCGCCAGCAGCTTGAGAGGGCGGGGGGAGGCCTACGAGCAGTACTTC. It codes for CASSLRGRGEAYEQYF.

A few counts support this clone. The V gene is TRBV7-2, the J gene TRBJ1-3; a possible D gene is TRBD1 (5 bases). CDR1 is SGHTA, CDR2 FQGNSA, per germline. V was clipped by 0 bases and J by 2 bases, with 11 bases between them. This CDR3 is built from 16 residues. CDR3: CASSLAHVGPGNTIYF. The CDR3, as DNA: TGTGCCAGCAGCTTAGCGCATGTGGGGCCTGGAAACACCATATATTTT.

This clone was counted between two and nine times. The rearrangement joins TRBV7-2 to TRBJ2-3, with 10 positions matching TRBD2. Germline values: CDR1 SGHTA, CDR2 FQGNSA. The CDR3 spans 15 residues. Trimming cost V 4 bases and J 4 bases; bases outside gene matches: 5. DNA for the CDR3: TGTGCCAGCAGCTCCTTAGCGGGGGGACCAGATACGCAGTATTTT. Translating gives CASSSLAGGPDTQYF.

The chain joins TRBV30 to TRBJ1-3; no clear D gene. Trimming took off 7 bases at V and 0 bases at J, with 13 bases between the two ends. The CDR3 has 14 residues. Germline values: CDR1 GTSNPN, CDR2 SVGIG (reference sequence). The CDR3, as DNA: TGTGCCTATTGTGAGGGCCACTCTGGAAACACCATATATTTT. Translation: CAYCEGHSGNTIYF.

The V and J genes are TRBV5-1 and TRBJ2-3; TRBD2 might be the D (5 bases). The V end lost 1 base, the J end lost 2 bases, and 11 bases lay between the germline ends. Per the germline V gene, CDR1 is SGHRS and CDR2 is YFSETQ. This CDR3 has 15 amino acids. CDR3 amino acids: CASSLMGGHTDTQYF. CDR3 nucleotides: TGCGCCAGCAGCTTGATGGGCGGGCACACAGATACGCAGTATTTT.

This clone occurred a few times. The CDR3 here is CASSYSPGQGNGYTF. CDR3 coding DNA: TGTGCCAGCAGTTACTCCCCCGGACAGGGGAATGGCTACACCTTC. The chain has TRBV6-6 and TRBJ1-2; the match to TRBD1 covers 9 bases. Germline V CDR1 and CDR2: MNHNY, SVGAGI (reference sequence). This CDR3 has 15 residues. After removal of 0 bases from V and 6 bases from J, the junction contained 5 bases not matched to a gene.

This chain links TRBV6-6 with TRBJ2-7; 9 bases line up with TRBD2. The CDR3 has 15 residues. With V trimmed by 7 bases and J by 2 bases, 9 bases remained unmatched. Germline V gives CDR1 MNHNY, CDR2 SVGAGI (reference sequence). The CDR3 DNA is TGTGCCAGCACCCCCGTCCGCGGGGGGGCCTACGAGCAGTACTTC. It is translated as CASTPVRGGAYEQYF.

This clone was counted once. The genes are TRBV4-1 and TRBJ2-3; D may be TRBD1 (7 bases). Germline V gene data show CDR1 as MGHRA and CDR2 as YSYEKL. The V and J ends lost 0 bases and 2 bases respectively, with 12 bases between them. The CDR3 sequence is 16 residues long. Here the CDR3 reads CASSQEGQRATDTQYF. CDR3 in DNA: TGCGCCAGCAGCCAAGAGGGACAGCGGGCCACAGATACGCAGTATTTT.

The chain employs TRBV5-3 and TRBJ2-7; D is possibly TRBD2 (6 bases). TRBV5-3 is classed as an ORF, of uncertain function. This CDR3 is built from 15 residues. Deletions cut 4 bases from V and 4 bases from J, with 18 bases between. The CDR3 DNA reads as TGTGCCAGAAGCCTGACCCTAGGGACTCATTACGAGCAGTACTTC. Amino acid sequence: CARSLTLGTHYEQYF.

The chain recombines TRBV5-1 with TRBJ1-2, with 7 bases aligning to TRBD1. Germline CDR1 reads SGHRS; CDR2 reads YFSETQ. Trimming removed 4 bases from V and 5 bases from J; junction bases left unmatched: 8. The CDR3 consists of 14 residues. DNA of the CDR3: TGCGCCAGCAGCCTTACCACAGGGGTTTATGGCTACACCTTC. It specifies CASSLTTGVYGYTF.

The V call is TRBV19, the J call TRBJ2-1, with 9 bases matching TRBD2. CDR3 size: 16 residues. The germline CDR1 and CDR2 sequences are LNHDA and SQIVND (reference sequence). Trimming took 3 bases from V and 9 from J; bases not matched to a gene: 12. CDR3 sequence reads: CASSISRGGGAPEQFF. The CDR3 region has the DNA TGTGCCAGTAGTATCTCCCGGGGCGGGGGGGCCCCTGAGCAGTTCTTC.